This T cell receptor beta chain emerged from a study of Ad26.COV2.S vaccination and SARS-CoV-2 variants. Study at large: The trial was COV1001 and the donor's arm was Ad26.COV2.S. The vaccine Ad26.COV2.S was put into the muscle once, or twice with 56 days between.

This CDR3 contains 15 residues. With 4 bases clipped from V and 2 bases from J, the junction kept 8 bases outside the gene matches. Germline V gene lookup returns CDR1 SGHAT and CDR2 FQNNGV. Study-level findings and limits: Assessments of TCR breadth and depth may have underestimated the total T cell responses.

The count of this clone is one. Its cognate antigen is unknown. The repertoire was sequenced with immunoSEQ multiplex PCR; TCRdb's copy has only in-frame clones and lacks some. The sample holds over 350,000 clones, roughly nine tenths seen once. Treatment indicated: about 20 received Ad26.COV2.S at low or high dose, single or two shots; about five received placebo; per-sample allocation not given. Day 63 after the first injection of vaccine or placebo was the sampling time. The vaccine delivered Wuhan-strain SARS-CoV-2 spike through an Ad26 vector. The TCR was taken from a person between 18 and 59 years old who received the Ad26.COV2.S COVID-19 vaccine or a placebo. The chain links TRBV11-2 to TRBJ2-7, with TRBD2 identical over 7 bases. The sequenced sample was peripheral blood, obtained in a trial of Ad26.COV2.S vaccine versus placebo. CDR3 bases: TGTGCCAGCAGCTCTTTAGCGGGTGGGACCTACGAGCAGTACTTC. Protein: CASSSLAGGTYEQYF.